These 19 T cell receptor beta chains originate from one sample sequenced in a study of radiation and T cells in renal cell carcinoma. This sample's time point: baseline pretreatment blood. Treatment indicated: 15 Gy SBRT to primary tumor, nephrectomy 4 weeks later. Profiled with immunoSEQ multiplex PCR; TCRdb holds only in-frame clones, not every one. Of about 150,000 clones in the sample, 70% to 90% are singletons; the top ten hold 12%. The source was blood, collected from a patient whose treatment included radiotherapy and nephrectomy. The receptors were gathered from a woman between 50 and 59 years old with renal cell carcinoma.

The chain joins TRBV6-5 to TRBJ1-2; D unclear. V lost 0 bases and J lost 4, with 15 bases in between. The germline V gene encodes CDR1 MNHEY and CDR2 SVGAGI. The CDR3 covers 16 residues. The CDR3 region is CASSYSKPSYRYGYTF. The CDR3 nucleotides are TGTGCCAGCAGTTACTCGAAGCCATCTTACCGCTATGGCTACACCTTC.

The chain is built from TRBV6-5 and TRBJ1-1; D is uncertain. Germline lookup yields CDR1 MNHEY and CDR2 SVGAGI. V lost 4 bases to trimming and J lost 5 bases, with 17 bases between them. The CDR3 totals 15 residues. CDR3 DNA sequence: TGTGCCAGCAGTTCCCCCGGGGAGGGAAGGACTGAAGCTTTCTTT. Its protein is CASSSPGEGRTEAFF.

The chain couples TRBV5-1 to TRBJ2-1, with TRBD2 matching over 7 bases. With 0 bases clipped from V and 3 bases from J, the junction kept 3 bases outside the gene matches. Looked up from germline, CDR1 is SGHRS and CDR2 is YFSETQ. The CDR3 loop spans 15 amino acids. The CDR3 DNA sequence: TGCGCCAGCAGCTTGGGACTAGCAAGCTACAATGAGCAGTTCTTC. Translated: CASSLGLASYNEQFF.

The V and J genes are TRBV14 and TRBJ1-1; D call uncertain. The V gene's germline CDR1 is SGHDN and CDR2 FVKESK. The CDR3 is made up of 13 amino acids. Deletions cut 1 base from V and 6 bases from J, with 9 bases between. The CDR3 coding sequence is TGTGCCAGCAGCCAAGTCAACCAGGCTGAAGCTTTCTTT. This codes for CASSQVNQAEAFF.

The gene calls are TRBV6-1 and TRBJ2-1, with 14 bases aligning to TRBD2. With 4 bases clipped from V and 0 bases from J, the junction kept 11 bases outside the gene matches. The germline gives CDR1 MNHNS, CDR2 SASEGT. The CDR3 has 20 residues. CDR3 sequence reads: CASSVPPGLAGVSSYNEQFF. CDR3 in DNA: TGTGCCAGCAGTGTCCCCCCGGGACTAGCGGGGGTAAGCTCCTACAATGAGCAGTTCTTC.

CDR3 residues: CASSLRLAGEADTQYF. The CDR3 bases are TGTGCCAGCAGCCTTCGACTAGCGGGGGAGGCAGATACGCAGTATTTT. This chain links TRBV7-2 with TRBJ2-3; 12 nucleotides align to TRBD2. Trimming cost V 5 bases and J 4 bases; bases outside gene matches: 7. Germline values: CDR1 SGHTA, CDR2 FQGNSA. The CDR3 covers 16 residues.

This chain connects TRBV15 to TRBJ1-1, with D perhaps TRBD1 (6 bases). This CDR3 is 13 amino acids long. CDR1 and CDR2 (germline): LNHNV, YYDKDF (reference sequence). Trimming stripped 5 bases from V and 1 base from J, with 8 bases between. CDR3 sequence: CATSRQENTEAFF. The CDR3 region has the DNA TGTGCCACCAGCCGACAGGAGAACACTGAAGCTTTCTTT.

The chain joins TRBV19 to TRBJ1-5; D remains unclear. V lost 1 base and J 1 base, leaving 8 bases between the germline ends. The germline V gene encodes CDR1 LNHDA and CDR2 SQIVND (reference sequence). This CDR3 comprises 15 residues. CDR3 amino acids: CASSIGAQSNQPQHF. The CDR3 bases are TGTGCCAGTAGTATAGGGGCTCAGAGCAATCAGCCCCAGCATTTT.

This clone was recorded a few times. The chain carries TRBV5-1 and TRBJ1-1, with D hard to call. CDR3 size: 15 residues. CDR1 is SGHRS, CDR2 YFSETQ, per germline. V gave up 1 base and J gave up 2 bases, with 12 bases separating them. CDR3 protein: CASSLLPGINTEAFF. CDR3 DNA: TGCGCCAGCAGCTTGCTCCCCGGTATCAACACTGAAGCTTTCTTT.

This rearrangement joins TRBV6-6 to TRBJ1-1; unclear D gene. The CDR3 totals 13 residues. The V and J ends lost 0 bases and 1 base respectively, with 3 bases between them. Germline values: CDR1 MNHNY, CDR2 SVGAGI (reference sequence). CDR3 in DNA: TGTGCCAGCAGTTACTCGAAGAACACTGAAGCTTTCTTT. As protein: CASSYSKNTEAFF.

This chain connects TRBV18 to TRBJ2-3; 9 bases map to TRBD2. From germline, CDR1 is KGHSH and CDR2 LQKENI. CDR3 length equals 16 residues. Trimming removed 0 bases from V and 3 bases from J; junction bases left unmatched: 4. CDR3 nucleotide sequence: TGTGCCAGCTCACCACCGGCGGGGGGGCGAACAGATACGCAGTATTTT. It yields the protein CASSPPAGGRTDTQYF.

The V gene is TRBV6-5, the J gene TRBJ1-2, with 10 positions matching TRBD1. Germline V gives CDR1 MNHEY, CDR2 SVGAGI. This CDR3 contains 14 residues. Unmatched junction bases numbered 7, after V lost 6 bases and J lost 6 bases. The chain's CDR3 is CASSRDRGSHGYTF. CDR3 nucleotide sequence: TGTGCCAGCAGCCGGGACAGGGGTAGCCATGGCTACACCTTC.

The chain couples TRBV7-9 to TRBJ1-3, with a possible D match to TRBD1 (5 bases). Trimming took off 5 bases at V and 0 bases at J, with 11 bases between the two ends. There are 15 residues in the CDR3. Per the germline V gene, CDR1 is SEHNR and CDR2 is FQNEAQ (reference sequence). CDR3 loop: CASSPTGTSGNTIYF. CDR3 sequence (DNA): TGTGCCAGCAGCCCCACCGGGACCTCTGGAAACACCATATATTTT.

To note about this clone: The junction departs from the called germline gene at one end, perhaps through a read error. The CDR3 region has the DNA TGTGCTAGCAGCCCGGGGGAGACCCGCCAAGAGACCCAGTACTTC. Encoded protein: CASSPGETRQETQYF. V gene TRBV7-7 combines with J gene TRBJ2-5; D perhaps matches TRBD2 (6 bases). Looked up from germline, CDR1 is SSHAT and CDR2 is FNYEAQ (reference sequence). The CDR3 is made up of 15 amino acids. Using reference TRBV7-7 and TRBJ2-5 for the parts outside the CDR3, the full variable domain is GAGVSQSPRYKVTKRGQDVTLRCDPISSHATLYWYQQALGQGPEFLTYFNYEAQPDKSGLPSDRFSAERPEGSISTLTIQRTEQRDSAMYRCASSPGETRQETQYFGPGTRLLVL.

As DNA, the CDR3 is TGTGCCAGCAGCCTCAGCGGCAATCAGCCCCAGCATTTT. Its protein product is CASSLSGNQPQHF. The chain uses TRBV9 and TRBJ1-5; D call uncertain. Germline V gives CDR1 SGDLS, CDR2 YYNGEE. V lost 4 bases and J lost 2, with 7 bases in between. The CDR3 runs 13 residues.

This chain joins TRBV10-3 and TRBJ2-7, with 8 bases matching TRBD1. Looked up from germline, CDR1 is ENHRY and CDR2 is SYGVKD. This CDR3 is built from 14 residues. V lost 3 bases, J lost 3 bases, and 4 bases stayed unmatched. CDR3 sequence reads: CAISDGQGLYEQYF. The CDR3 DNA reads as TGTGCCATCAGTGACGGACAGGGACTCTACGAGCAGTACTTC.

The chain recombines TRBV6-6 with TRBJ2-3; 7 bases agree with TRBD1. The CDR3 consists of 13 residues. Germline V gives CDR1 MNHNY, CDR2 SVGAGI (reference sequence). V trimming: 6 bases; J trimming: 7 bases; junction bases outside the gene matches: 7. The CDR3 DNA reads TGTGCCAGCAGACCAGGGGGTGCTTATACGCAGTATTTT. It is translated as CASRPGGAYTQYF.

The chain carries TRBV18 and TRBJ2-7; perhaps TRBD2 as D (6 bases). CDR1 is KGHSH and CDR2 is LQKENI in the germline V gene. V was clipped by 5 bases and J by 7 bases, with 12 bases between them. The CDR3 covers 12 residues. The CDR3 DNA is TGTGCCAGCTCAACCAGACTAGGGGAGCAGTACTTC. Its protein product is CASSTRLGEQYF.

This rearrangement joins TRBV18 to TRBJ1-4, with D unclear. Trimming stripped 3 bases from V and 5 bases from J, with 10 bases between. This CDR3 has 14 residues. Germline CDR1 is KGHSH and CDR2 is LQKENI. CDR3 in amino acids: CASSPRQENEKLFF. CDR3 DNA sequence: TGTGCCAGCTCACCGCGGCAGGAGAATGAAAAACTGTTTTTT.